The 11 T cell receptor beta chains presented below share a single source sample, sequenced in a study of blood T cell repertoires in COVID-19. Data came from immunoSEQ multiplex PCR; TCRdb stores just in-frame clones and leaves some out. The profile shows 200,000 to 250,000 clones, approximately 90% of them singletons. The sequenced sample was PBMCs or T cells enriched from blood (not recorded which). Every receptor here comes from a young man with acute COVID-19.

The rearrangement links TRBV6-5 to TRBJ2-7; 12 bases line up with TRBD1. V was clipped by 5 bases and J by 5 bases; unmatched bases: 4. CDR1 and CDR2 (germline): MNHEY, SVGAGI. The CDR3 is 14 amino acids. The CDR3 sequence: CASSPGQGAHEQYF. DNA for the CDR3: TGTGCCAGCAGTCCGGGACAGGGGGCGCACGAGCAGTACTTC.

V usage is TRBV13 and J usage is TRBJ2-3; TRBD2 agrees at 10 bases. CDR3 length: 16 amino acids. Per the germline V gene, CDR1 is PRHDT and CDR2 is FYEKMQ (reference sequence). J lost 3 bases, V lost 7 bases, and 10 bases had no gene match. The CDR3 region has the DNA TGTGCCAGCAAGGAGGGAGGACTAGCGGTAACAGATACGCAGTATTTT. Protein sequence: CASKEGGLAVTDTQYF.

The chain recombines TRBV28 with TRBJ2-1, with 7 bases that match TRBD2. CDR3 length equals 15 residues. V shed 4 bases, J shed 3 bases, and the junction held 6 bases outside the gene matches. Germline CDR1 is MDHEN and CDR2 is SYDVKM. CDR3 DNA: TGTGCCAGCAGTTCGCCCGGGGGGTTCTACAATGAGCAGTTCTTC. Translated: CASSSPGGFYNEQFF.

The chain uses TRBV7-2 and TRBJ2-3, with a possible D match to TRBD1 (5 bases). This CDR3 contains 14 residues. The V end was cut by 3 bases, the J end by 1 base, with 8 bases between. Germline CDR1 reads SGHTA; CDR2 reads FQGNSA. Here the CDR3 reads CASSLLGGTDTQYF. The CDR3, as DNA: TGTGCCAGCAGCTTGTTAGGGGGCACAGATACGCAGTATTTT.

The CDR3 protein is CASSQRRAGEEDTQYF. The CDR3 nucleotides read TGTGCCAGCAGCCAGAGAAGAGCGGGAGAGGAGGATACGCAGTATTTT. The chain combines TRBV3-1 (or the pseudogene TRBV3-2) with TRBJ2-3; 8 bases agree with TRBD2. Germline CDR1 and CDR2: LGHDT and YNNKEL (reference sequence). The CDR3 totals 16 residues. The trim removed 3 bases at V and 6 bases at J, leaving 11 bases unmatched.

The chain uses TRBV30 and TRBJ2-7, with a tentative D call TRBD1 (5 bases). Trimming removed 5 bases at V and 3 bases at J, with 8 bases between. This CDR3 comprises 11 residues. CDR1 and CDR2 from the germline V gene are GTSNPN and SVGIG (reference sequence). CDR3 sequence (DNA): TGTGCCTGGGCTACAGGCTACGAGCAGTACTTC. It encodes CAWATGYEQYF.

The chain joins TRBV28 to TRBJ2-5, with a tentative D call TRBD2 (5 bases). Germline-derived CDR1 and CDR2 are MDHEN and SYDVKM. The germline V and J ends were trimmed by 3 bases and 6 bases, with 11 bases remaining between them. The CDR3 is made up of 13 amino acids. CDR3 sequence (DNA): TGTGCCAGCAGTTTCGGGAATGAGAAGACCCAGTACTTC. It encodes CASSFGNEKTQYF.

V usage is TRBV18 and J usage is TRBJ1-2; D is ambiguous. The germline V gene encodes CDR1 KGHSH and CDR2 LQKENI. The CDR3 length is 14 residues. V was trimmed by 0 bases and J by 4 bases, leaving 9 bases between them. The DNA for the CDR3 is TGTGCCAGCTCACCACCGGCGCAGGCCTATGGCTACACCTTC. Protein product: CASSPPAQAYGYTF.

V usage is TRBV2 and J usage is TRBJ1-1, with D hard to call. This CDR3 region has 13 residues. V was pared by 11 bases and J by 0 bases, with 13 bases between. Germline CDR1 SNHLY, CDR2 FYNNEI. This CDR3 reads CASSVSLNTEAFF. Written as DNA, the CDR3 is TGTGCCTCCTCGGTTTCGTTGAACACTGAAGCTTTCTTT.

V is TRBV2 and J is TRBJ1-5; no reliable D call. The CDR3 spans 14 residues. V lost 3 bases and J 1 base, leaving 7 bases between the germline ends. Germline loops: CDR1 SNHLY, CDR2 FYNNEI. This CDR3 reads CASSDSPSNQPQHF. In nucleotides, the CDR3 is TGTGCCAGCAGTGATTCCCCGAGCAATCAGCCCCAGCATTTT.

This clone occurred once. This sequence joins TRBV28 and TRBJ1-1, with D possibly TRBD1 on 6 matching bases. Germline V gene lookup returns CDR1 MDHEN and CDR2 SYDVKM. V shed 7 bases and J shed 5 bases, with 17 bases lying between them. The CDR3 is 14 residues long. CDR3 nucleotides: TGTGCCAGCACCGAAGGGGGTCAGGGAACTGAAGCTTTCTTT. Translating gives CASTEGGQGTEAFF. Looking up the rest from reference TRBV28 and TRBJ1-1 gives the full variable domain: DVKVTQSSRYLVKRTGEKVFLECVQDMDHENMFWYRQDPGLGLRLIYFSYDVKMKEKGDIPEGYSVSREKKERFSLILESASTNQTSMYLCASTEGGQGTEAFFGQGTRLTVV.